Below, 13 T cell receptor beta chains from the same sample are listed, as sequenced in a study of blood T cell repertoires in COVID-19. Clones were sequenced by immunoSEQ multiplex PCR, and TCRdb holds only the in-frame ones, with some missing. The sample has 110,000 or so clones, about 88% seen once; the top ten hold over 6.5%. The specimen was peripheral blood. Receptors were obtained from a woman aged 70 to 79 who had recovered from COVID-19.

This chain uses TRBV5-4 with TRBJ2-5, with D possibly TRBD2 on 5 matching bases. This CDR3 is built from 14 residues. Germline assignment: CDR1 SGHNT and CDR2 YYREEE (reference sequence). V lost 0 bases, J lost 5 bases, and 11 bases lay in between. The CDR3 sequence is CASSLGGPGETQYF. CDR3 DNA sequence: TGTGCCAGCAGCTTGGGAGGGCCGGGGGAGACCCAGTACTTC.

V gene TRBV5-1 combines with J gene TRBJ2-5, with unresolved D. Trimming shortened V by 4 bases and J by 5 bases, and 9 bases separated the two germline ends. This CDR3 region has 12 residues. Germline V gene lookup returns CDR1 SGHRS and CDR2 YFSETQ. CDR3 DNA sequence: TGCGCCAGCAGCGAGAATCGGGAGACCCAGTACTTC. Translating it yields CASSENRETQYF.

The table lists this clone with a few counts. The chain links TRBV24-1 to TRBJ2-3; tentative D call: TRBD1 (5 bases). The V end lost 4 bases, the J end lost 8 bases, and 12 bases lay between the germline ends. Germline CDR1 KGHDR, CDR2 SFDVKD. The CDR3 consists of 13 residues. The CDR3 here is CATSDPNRFTQYF. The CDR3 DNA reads TGTGCCACCAGTGACCCCAACAGGTTTACGCAGTATTTT.

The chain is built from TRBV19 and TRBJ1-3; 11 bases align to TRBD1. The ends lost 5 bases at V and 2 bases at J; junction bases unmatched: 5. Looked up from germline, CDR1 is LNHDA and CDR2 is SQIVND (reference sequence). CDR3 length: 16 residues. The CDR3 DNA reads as TGTGCCAGTAGTGCGCCGGGACAGGGGGCTGGAAACACCATATATTTT. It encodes CASSAPGQGAGNTIYF. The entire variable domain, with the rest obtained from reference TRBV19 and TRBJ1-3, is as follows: DGGITQSPKYLFRKEGQNVTLSCEQNLNHDAMYWYRQDPGQGLRLIYYSQIVNDFQKGDIAEGYSVSREKKESFPLTVTSAQKNPTAFYLCASSAPGQGAGNTIYFGEGSWLTVV.

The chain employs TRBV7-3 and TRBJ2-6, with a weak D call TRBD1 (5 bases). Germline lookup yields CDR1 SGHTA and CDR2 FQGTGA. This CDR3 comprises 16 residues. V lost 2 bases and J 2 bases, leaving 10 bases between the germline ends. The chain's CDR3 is CASSLAGLAGANVLTF. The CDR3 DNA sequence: TGTGCCAGCAGCTTAGCAGGGCTTGCTGGGGCCAACGTCCTGACTTTC.

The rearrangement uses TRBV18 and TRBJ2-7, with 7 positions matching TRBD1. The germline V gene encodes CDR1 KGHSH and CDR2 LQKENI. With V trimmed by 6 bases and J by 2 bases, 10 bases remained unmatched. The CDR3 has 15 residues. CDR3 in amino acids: CASSLPGQYPYEQYF. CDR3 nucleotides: TGTGCCAGCTCCCTCCCGGGACAGTACCCCTACGAGCAGTACTTC.

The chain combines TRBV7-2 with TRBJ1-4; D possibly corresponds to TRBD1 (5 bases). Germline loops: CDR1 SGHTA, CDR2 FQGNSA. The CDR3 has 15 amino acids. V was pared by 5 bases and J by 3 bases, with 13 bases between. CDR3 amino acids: CASSLVGGANEKLFF. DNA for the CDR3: TGTGCCAGCAGCCTCGTGGGGGGGGCTAATGAAAAACTGTTTTTT.

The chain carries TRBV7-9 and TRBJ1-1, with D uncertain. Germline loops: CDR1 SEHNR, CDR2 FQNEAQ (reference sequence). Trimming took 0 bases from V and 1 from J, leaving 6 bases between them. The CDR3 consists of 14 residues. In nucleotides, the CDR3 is TGTGCCAGCAGCTTAGCATCCAGGAACACTGAAGCTTTCTTT. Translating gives CASSLASRNTEAFF. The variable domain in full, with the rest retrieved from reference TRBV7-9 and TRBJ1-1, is DTGVSQNPRHKITKRGQNVTFRCDPISEHNRLYWYRQTLGQGPEFLTYFQNEAQLEKSRLLSDRFSAERPKGSFSTLEIQRTEQGDSAMYLCASSLASRNTEAFFGQGTRLTVV.

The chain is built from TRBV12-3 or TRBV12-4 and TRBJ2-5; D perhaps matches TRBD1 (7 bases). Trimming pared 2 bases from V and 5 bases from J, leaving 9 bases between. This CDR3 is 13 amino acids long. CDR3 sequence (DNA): TGTGCCAGCAGTTTATCAGGGGGGGAGACCCAGTACTTC. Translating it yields CASSLSGGETQYF.

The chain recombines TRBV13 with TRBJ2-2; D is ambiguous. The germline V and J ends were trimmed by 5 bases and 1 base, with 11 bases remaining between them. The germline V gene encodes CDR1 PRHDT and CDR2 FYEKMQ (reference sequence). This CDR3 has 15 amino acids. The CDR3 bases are TGTGCCAGCAGCCCCACCACAGAGAACACCGGGGAGCTGTTTTTT. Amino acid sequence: CASSPTTENTGELFF.

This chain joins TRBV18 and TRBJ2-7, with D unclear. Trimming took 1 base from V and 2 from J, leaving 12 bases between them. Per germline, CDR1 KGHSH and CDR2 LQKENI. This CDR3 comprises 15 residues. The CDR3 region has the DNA TGTGCCAGCTCACCACTTACCGTCTACCCCTACGAGCAGTACTTC. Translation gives CASSPLTVYPYEQYF.

The CDR3, as DNA: TGTGCCAGCAGCCCTCGGGGGGGCCAAGGGGAGCTGTTTTTT. It yields the protein CASSPRGGQGELFF. This chain connects TRBV7-2 to TRBJ2-2, with 8 nucleotides matching TRBD2. CDR1 is SGHTA, CDR2 FQGNSA, per germline. After removal of 5 bases from V and 8 bases from J, the junction contained 7 bases not matched to a gene. CDR3 length: 14 amino acids.

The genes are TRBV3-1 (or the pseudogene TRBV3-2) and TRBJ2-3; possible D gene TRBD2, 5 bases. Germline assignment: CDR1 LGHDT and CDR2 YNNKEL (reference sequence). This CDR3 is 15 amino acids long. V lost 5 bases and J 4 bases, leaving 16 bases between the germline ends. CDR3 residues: CASSSERARSDTQYF. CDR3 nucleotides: TGTGCCAGCAGCAGCGAGAGGGCGCGGTCAGATACGCAGTATTTT.